The 18 T cell receptor beta chains in this list originate from one sample, sequenced in a study of blood T cells in healthy people across ages. Primers used in a second PCR of roughly 7 to 12 cycles were a sample-barcoded 5' primer and a J-beta primer mix. MiXCR was run by TCRdb on the 5' RACE reads, yielding one entry per CDR3 protein. The repertoire consists of about 800,000 distinct CDR3 sequences, with around 25% occurring once and the leading ten covering approximately 3.7%. These data also formed part of another study, on T cells of mothers and their children.

What was sequenced was blood. The receptor set was obtained from a boy between 10 and 17 years old in good health.

This chain links TRBV4-1 with TRBJ2-3, with 13 bases identical to TRBD2. The CDR3 has 19 amino acids. Per the germline V gene, CDR1 is MGHRA and CDR2 is YSYEKL. V shed 2 bases, J shed 2 bases, and the junction held 10 bases outside the gene matches. The CDR3 DNA is TGCGCCAGCAGCCAATCCGGGACTAGCGGGATCCTACCCACAGATACGCAGTATTTT. Its translation is CASSQSGTSGILPTDTQYF.

V gene TRBV29-1 combines with J gene TRBJ1-2, with 8 bases aligning to TRBD1. The ends lost 0 bases at V and 5 bases at J; junction bases unmatched: 5. The germline V gene encodes CDR1 SQVTM and CDR2 ANQGSEA. The CDR3 sequence is 14 residues long. The CDR3, as DNA: TGCAGCGTTGAAGAAGGGGACAGGCCTTATGGCTACACCTTC. It yields the protein CSVEEGDRPYGYTF.

The chain combines TRBV4-1 with TRBJ2-2, with 9 bases identical to TRBD1. CDR1 is MGHRA, CDR2 YSYEKL, per germline. J was trimmed by 7 bases and V by 4 bases; bases with no gene match: 10. The CDR3 sequence is 16 residues long. In DNA, the CDR3 is TGCGCCAGCAGCCTACGTACAGGGGGCCAGTTCGGGGAGCTGTTTTTT. As protein: CASSLRTGGQFGELFF.

For the CDR3, the DNA is TGTGCCAGCAGCTTAGTGGGTAGTACGGAGACCCAGTACTTC. Protein: CASSLVGSTETQYF. The rearrangement uses TRBV7-2 and TRBJ2-5; unclear D gene. Germline assignment: CDR1 SGHTA and CDR2 FQGNSA. There are 14 residues in the CDR3. The V end lost 1 base, the J end lost 5 bases, and 11 bases lay between the germline ends.

CDR3 sequence: CASSLYDAGELFF. CDR3 DNA sequence: TGTGCCAGCAGCTTGTATGACGCCGGGGAGCTGTTTTTT. V is TRBV5-6 and J is TRBJ2-2; no reliable D call. Trimming removed 1 base from V and 6 bases from J, with 7 bases in between. Germline assignment: CDR1 SGHDT and CDR2 YYEEEE. This CDR3 spans 13 amino acids.

This clonotype was seen more than once but under ten times. The chain joins TRBV5-1 to TRBJ2-7; D unresolved. CDR1 and CDR2 from the germline V gene are SGHRS and YFSETQ. V lost 0 bases and J lost 3, with 10 bases in between. CDR3 length: 14 residues. Here the CDR3 reads CASSLAAQSYEQYF. The CDR3, as DNA: TGCGCCAGCAGCTTGGCAGCTCAGAGCTACGAGCAGTACTTC.

The chain has TRBV5-4 and TRBJ2-5; D is unresolved. This CDR3 is built from 16 residues. The germline CDR1 and CDR2 sequences are SGHNT and YYREEE (reference sequence). Deletions cut 3 bases from V and 1 base from J, with 16 bases between. The CDR3: CASSSTWGNLQETQYF. The CDR3 DNA reads TGTGCCAGCAGCTCGACTTGGGGTAACCTCCAAGAGACCCAGTACTTC.

Only a few counts were recorded for this clonotype. This chain links TRBV5-6 with TRBJ1-4; TRBD1 is a possible D gene (6 bases). This CDR3 is 14 amino acids long. Germline lookup yields CDR1 SGHDT and CDR2 YYEEEE. The V and J ends lost 0 bases and 5 bases respectively, with 8 bases between them. The CDR3 region is CASSLDRENEKLFF. The DNA for the CDR3 is TGTGCCAGCAGCTTGGACAGGGAGAATGAAAAACTGTTTTTT. The whole variable domain, remainder taken from reference TRBV5-6 and TRBJ1-4, is DAGVTQSPTHLIKTRGQQVTLRCSPKSGHDTVSWYQQALGQGPQFIFQYYEEEERQRGNFPDRFSGHQFPNYSSELNVNALLLGDSALYLCASSLDRENEKLFFGSGTQLSVL.

The chain carries TRBV7-8 and TRBJ2-7; 11 bases line up with TRBD2. V shed 5 bases and J 5 bases; nucleotides not matched to a gene: 14. The CDR3 spans 17 residues. Germline CDR1 and CDR2: SGHVS and FQNEAQ. The CDR3 spells CASSLQEVAGGPHEQYF. The CDR3 DNA follows: TGTGCCAGCAGCCTACAAGAAGTAGCGGGAGGGCCCCACGAGCAGTACTTC. Based on the CDR3 plus reference TRBV7-8 and TRBJ2-7, the full variable domain is GAGVSQSPRYKVAKRGQDVALRCDPISGHVSLFWYQQALGQGPEFLTYFQNEAQLDKSGLPSDRFFAERPEGSVSTLKIQRTQQEDSAVYLCASSLQEVAGGPHEQYFGPGTRLTVT.

V gene TRBV7-2 combines with J gene TRBJ2-5, with D hard to call. Looked up from germline, CDR1 is SGHTA and CDR2 is FQGNSA. The V gene lost 5 bases and the J gene lost 4 bases, with 14 bases spanning the gap. The CDR3 extends over 14 amino acids. The CDR3 DNA sequence: TGTGCCAGCAGCCCCGAAAGAGTTACAGAGACCCAGTACTTC. This sequence encodes CASSPERVTETQYF. The complete variable domain, with remaining parts taken from reference TRBV7-2 and TRBJ2-5, reads GAGVSQSPSNKVTEKGKDVELRCDPISGHTALYWYRQSLGQGLEFLIYFQGNSAPDKSGLPSDRFSAERTGGSVSTLTIQRTQQEDSAVYLCASSPERVTETQYFGPGTRLLVL.

The chain links TRBV6-1 to TRBJ1-4; D is ambiguous. Deletions cut 1 base from V and 7 bases from J, with 7 bases between. The germline gives CDR1 MNHNS, CDR2 SASEGT. This CDR3 contains 13 residues. This CDR3 reads CASSEVLTEKLFF. The CDR3 DNA sequence: TGTGCCAGCAGTGAAGTACTCACTGAAAAACTGTTTTTT.

The sample holds a few counts of this clonotype. This chain connects TRBV27 to TRBJ2-1; TRBD1 agrees at 11 bases. Germline V gene data show CDR1 as MNHEY and CDR2 as SMNVEV (reference sequence). This CDR3 region has 16 residues. V was pared by 2 bases and J by 6 bases, with 6 bases of the junction left unmatched. The CDR3 protein is CASSLGRDRGVNEQFF. CDR3 DNA sequence: TGTGCCAGCAGTTTAGGACGGGACAGGGGGGTCAATGAGCAGTTCTTC.

The rearrangement links TRBV7-8 to TRBJ1-4; D perhaps matches TRBD1 (6 bases). Germline V lookup: CDR1 SGHVS, CDR2 FQNEAQ. The CDR3 totals 13 residues. The V gene lost 5 bases and the J gene lost 8 bases, with 12 bases spanning the gap. CDR3 sequence (DNA): TGTGCCAGCAGCCAGGGGCTAAACGAAAAACTGTTTTTT. This translates into CASSQGLNEKLFF.

A few counts support this clonotype. The chain joins TRBV6-2 or TRBV6-3 to TRBJ2-1, with 10 positions matching TRBD2. V was clipped by 2 bases and J by 5 bases; unmatched bases: 6. CDR3 size: 16 residues. Germline V gene data show CDR1 as MNHEY and CDR2 as SVGEGT. Here the CDR3 reads CASSYGAAGGDNEQFF. The CDR3 DNA follows: TGTGCCAGCAGTTACGGGGCAGCGGGAGGGGACAATGAGCAGTTCTTC.

J is TRBJ2-3 and V is TRBV20-1; 7 bases map to TRBD1. The CDR3 totals 12 residues. The germline gives CDR1 DFQATT, CDR2 SNEGSKA (reference sequence). V dropped 6 bases and J dropped 5; count of bases not matched to a gene: 5. The DNA for the CDR3 is TGCAGTGCCACCTCAGGGGGAGATACGCAGTATTTT. Residues: CSATSGGDTQYF.

This rearrangement joins TRBV4-1 to TRBJ1-5; D is uncertain. The V end was cut by 1 base, the J end by 7 bases, with 11 bases between. In germline, CDR1 is MGHRA, CDR2 YSYEKL. This CDR3 comprises 14 residues. CDR3 nucleotides: TGCGCCAGCAGCCAAGCCGGGGTTGACCAGCCCCAGCATTTT. It codes for CASSQAGVDQPQHF.

The rearrangement joins TRBV7-9 to TRBJ1-4; D remains unclear. Looked up from germline, CDR1 is SEHNR and CDR2 is FQNEAQ (reference sequence). V lost 5 bases to trimming and J lost 6 bases, with 13 bases between them. The CDR3 runs 14 residues. In DNA, the CDR3 is TGTGCCAGCAGCCTGAGCGGGCTGGATGAAAAACTGTTTTTT. It translates to CASSLSGLDEKLFF.

V usage is TRBV6-5 and J usage is TRBJ2-7; a possible D gene is TRBD2 (7 bases). The CDR3 runs 14 residues. Germline-derived CDR1 and CDR2 are MNHEY and SVGAGI. V was shortened by 6 bases and J by 3 bases, with 15 bases between the two germline ends. CDR3 sequence (DNA): TGTGCCAGCAGGGGGGCGGGGGCCTACTACGAGCAGTACTTC. Encoded protein: CASRGAGAYYEQYF.